This entry concerns a single TCR beta chain. Its target is unknown. The data derive from a study of cytomegalovirus exposure and HLA in healthy donors. Across the whole study: A prior analysis found 90 million to 120 million unique TCR beta sequences from about 179 million T cells.

The primer mix had 60 Vbeta and 13 Jbeta primers. Sequencing was performed with immunoSEQ multiplex PCR; in TCRdb, only in-frame clones are kept and a portion is missing. The table lists around 170,000 clones, about 80% of them singletons. CDR3 length: 13 residues. V shed 5 bases and J shed 0 bases, with 4 bases lying between them. Germline lookup yields CDR1 MDHEN and CDR2 SYDVKM. Study conclusions and caveats: Common viral pathogens (according to a later analysis) appeared linked to several of the most significant clusters. It is likely that the observed cluster of highly shared sequence variants was a sequencing artifact. Association of 16,951 TCR beta sequences with HLA alleles was found at 0.05 false discovery rate in a later analysis.

The receptor was derived from a woman aged 50 to 60 in good health and CMV-seropositive. This chain joins TRBV28 and TRBJ2-2, with no clear D. Sequencing used PBMCs. CDR3 DNA sequence: TGTGCCAGCAGTCGTCCGAACACCGGGGAGCTGTTTTTT. Amino acids: CASSRPNTGELFF.